This TCR beta chain was profiled in a study of preoperative IRX-2 immunotherapy in early breast cancer. Assay used: immunoSEQ multiplex PCR; TCRdb lists only in-frame clones, some missing. Found here are 90,000 to 100,000 clones, 86% of them singletons; the top ten hold roughly 1.9%. V lost 6 bases and J lost 0; bases outside the gene matches: 2. Germline V gene sequence: CDR1 KGHSH, CDR2 LQKENI. The CDR3 totals 13 residues. Treatment in this sample: preoperative locoregional IRX-2 cytokine immunotherapy. Preoperative locoregional IRX-2 cytokine immunotherapy was tested in the phase Ib source study. The rearrangement links TRBV18 to TRBJ2-7; TRBD1 matches at 7 bases. This specimen consisted of tumor tissue, obtained after IRX-2 immunotherapy. The sequence derives from a human donor with breast cancer. CDR3 protein: CASSRDSSYEQYF. The CDR3 nucleotides read TGTGCCAGCTCCCGGGACAGCTCCTACGAGCAGTACTTC.